These 27 T cell receptor beta chains originate from one sample sequenced in a study of blood T cell repertoires in COVID-19. The protocol was immunoSEQ multiplex PCR, while the TCRdb copy is restricted to in-frame clones and leaves out a portion. The data contain around 160,000 clones, around 90% of them singletons. Sample: PBMCs or T cells enriched from blood (not recorded which). The receptors derive from a woman aged 40 to 50 who had been exposed to COVID-19.

The chain couples TRBV7-7 to TRBJ2-2, with D possibly matching TRBD1 (5 bases). This CDR3 comprises 14 residues. V shed 3 bases and J shed 4 bases, with 9 bases lying between them. Germline V lookup: CDR1 SSHAT, CDR2 FNYEAQ (reference sequence). CDR3 region: CASSLTDRTGELFF. For the CDR3, the DNA is TGTGCCAGCAGCTTGACAGATCGCACCGGGGAGCTGTTTTTT.

The J gene is TRBJ1-6, the V gene TRBV19, with D perhaps TRBD1 (6 bases). The V end was cut by 4 bases, the J end by 8 bases, with 15 bases between. The germline CDR1 and CDR2 sequences are LNHDA and SQIVND (reference sequence). The CDR3 covers 15 residues. The CDR3 DNA is TGTGCCAGTAGTACCCACTCAGGGGTGGATTCACCCCTCCACTTT. Translation: CASSTHSGVDSPLHF.

The J gene is TRBJ2-1, the V gene TRBV11-3, with D perhaps matching TRBD2 (5 bases). The CDR3 has 16 amino acids. Trimming removed 5 bases at V and 9 bases at J, with 23 bases between. Germline V lookup: CDR1 SGHNT, CDR2 YENEEA. CDR3 sequence (DNA): TGTGCCAGCAGCCCCTCCCAGCTTAGACCCGAGGGTGAGCAGTTCTTC. This encodes CASSPSQLRPEGEQFF.

This rearrangement joins TRBV6-5 to TRBJ1-5; 8 bases fit TRBD1. The CDR3 spans 15 residues. The V and J ends lost 5 bases and 1 base, in that order; junction bases with no gene match: 4. Germline CDR1 and CDR2: MNHEY and SVGAGI. The CDR3 region is CASSRQGASNQPQHF. DNA of the CDR3: TGTGCCAGCAGTCGTCAGGGGGCAAGCAATCAGCCCCAGCATTTT.

The chain employs TRBV6-6 and TRBJ2-7, with no clear D. CDR1 and CDR2 from the germline V gene are MNHNY and SVGAGI (reference sequence). CDR3 length: 12 amino acids. V was pared by 6 bases and J by 3 bases, with 9 bases between. In nucleotides, the CDR3 is TGTGCCAGCAGCCCCCTAGTCTACGAGCAGTACTTC. Its protein product is CASSPLVYEQYF.

The chain is built from TRBV4-1 and TRBJ1-3; D is ambiguous. V lost 4 bases and J lost 4, with 8 bases in between. Germline CDR1 and CDR2: MGHRA and YSYEKL. The CDR3 is made up of 13 amino acids. The CDR3 nucleotides are TGCGCCAGCAGCCTGGCGGGGGGAAACACCATATATTTT. Encoded protein: CASSLAGGNTIYF.

The chain employs TRBV27 and TRBJ1-4; 7 positions agree with TRBD1. The germline CDR1 and CDR2 sequences are MNHEY and SMNVEV (reference sequence). Losses at the gene ends were 5 bases for V and 5 bases for J; bases not matched to a gene: 8. This CDR3 comprises 15 residues. As DNA, the CDR3 is TGTGCCAGCAGTCAAGCATCGACAGGGAATGAAAAACTGTTTTTT. Amino acid sequence: CASSQASTGNEKLFF.

The rearrangement uses TRBV2 and TRBJ2-7; 11 nucleotides match TRBD1. V dropped 7 bases and J dropped 5; count of bases not matched to a gene: 19. The V gene's germline CDR1 is SNHLY and CDR2 FYNNEI. The CDR3 runs to 18 residues. The DNA for the CDR3 is TGTGCCAGCAATTTTGAAGGGACAGGGGGGTCGGGTGGCAACGAGCAGTACTTC. It translates to CASNFEGTGGSGGNEQYF.

This chain joins TRBV6-5 and TRBJ1-2; 7 bases are shared with TRBD1. Germline V lookup: CDR1 MNHEY, CDR2 SVGAGI. This CDR3 is built from 14 residues. Unmatched junction bases numbered 9, after V lost 5 bases and J lost 6 bases. CDR3 in amino acids: CASSPRQGRNGYTF. Written as DNA, the CDR3 is TGTGCCAGCAGTCCTAGACAGGGTAGGAATGGCTACACCTTC.

This chain's CDR3 is CASSYYDREGEQYF. The DNA of the CDR3 is TGTGCCAGCAGTTACTACGACAGGGAAGGCGAGCAGTACTTC. The chain employs TRBV6-5 and TRBJ2-7; 7 nucleotides agree with TRBD1. Unmatched junction bases numbered 6, after V lost 1 base and J lost 6 bases. The CDR3 loop spans 14 amino acids. CDR1 and CDR2 from the germline V gene are MNHEY and SVGAGI.

The J gene is TRBJ1-2, the V gene TRBV6-2 or TRBV6-3, with 9 bases identical to TRBD1. J gave up 2 bases and V 4 bases, and 2 bases lay outside the gene matches. This CDR3 is built from 14 residues. Germline V gene lookup returns CDR1 MNHEY and CDR2 SVGEGT. The CDR3 sequence: CASSSGTGNYGYTF. The CDR3 DNA reads as TGTGCCAGCAGTTCCGGGACAGGGAACTATGGCTACACCTTC.

The rearrangement links TRBV9 to TRBJ1-4; D is undetermined. The V gene lost 3 bases and the J gene lost 0 bases, with 6 bases spanning the gap. CDR1 SGDLS and CDR2 YYNGEE come from the germline V gene. This CDR3 has 14 amino acids. The CDR3 DNA reads TGTGCCAGCAGCGGACGGGCAACTAATGAAAAACTGTTTTTT. Protein product: CASSGRATNEKLFF.

The rearrangement links TRBV20-1 to TRBJ1-1; D unresolved. This CDR3 spans 10 amino acids. Germline loops: CDR1 DFQATT, CDR2 SNEGSKA (reference sequence). Trimming left V 7 bases short and J 4 bases short, with 7 bases between. CDR3 loop: CSVARTEAFF. CDR3 DNA sequence: TGCAGTGTAGCCCGCACTGAAGCTTTCTTT.

This CDR3 is CASSRVAAQYF. In DNA form, the CDR3 reads TGTGCCAGCAGCCGGGTAGCGGCCCAGTACTTC. V and J are TRBV5-6 and TRBJ2-5, with D possibly being TRBD2 (6 bases). Germline-derived CDR1 and CDR2 are SGHDT and YYEEEE. V lost 4 bases and J lost 9, with 10 bases in between. The CDR3 loop spans 11 amino acids.

The genes are TRBV7-2 and TRBJ2-1; D remains unclear. Germline CDR1 SGHTA, CDR2 FQGNSA. V dropped 1 base and J dropped 0 bases, with 7 bases sitting between them. CDR3 length: 15 residues. The CDR3 bases are TGTGCCAGCAGCTTAGGCCCGAGCTCCTACAATGAGCAGTTCTTC. Translated: CASSLGPSSYNEQFF. Full variable domain (rest looked up from reference TRBV7-2 and TRBJ2-1): GAGVSQSPSNKVTEKGKDVELRCDPISGHTALYWYRQSLGQGLEFLIYFQGNSAPDKSGLPSDRFSAERTGGSVSTLTIQRTQQEDSAVYLCASSLGPSSYNEQFFGPGTRLTVL.

The chain combines TRBV7-6 with TRBJ2-1; 7 bases map to TRBD1. This CDR3 contains 14 residues. Germline V gene lookup returns CDR1 SGHVS and CDR2 FNYEAQ. Germline trimming cut 7 bases from V and 2 bases from J; bases unmatched to any gene: 5. For the CDR3, the DNA is TGTGCCAGCAACACAGGGGAGCCCTACAATGAGCAGTTCTTC. This gives the protein CASNTGEPYNEQFF.

CDR3 coding DNA: TGTGCCAGCAGCTCCCGGACAGGGATTTTCAATCAGCCCCAGCATTTT. Protein product: CASSSRTGIFNQPQHF. The chain joins TRBV7-8 to TRBJ1-5, with 8 bases lining up with TRBD1. The CDR3 sequence is 16 residues long. With 4 bases clipped from V and 3 bases from J, the junction kept 8 bases outside the gene matches. Germline-derived CDR1 and CDR2 are SGHVS and FQNEAQ.

About this clone: Other DNA sequences in the sample encode the same CDR3. This chain connects TRBV4-3 to TRBJ2-2; possibly TRBD1 for D (6 bases). The V gene lost 4 bases and the J gene lost 2 bases, with 8 bases spanning the gap. This CDR3 is 14 amino acids long. Germline CDR1 LGHNA, CDR2 YSLEER. CDR3 in amino acids: CASSPGQNTGELFF. CDR3 coding DNA: TGCGCCAGCAGCCCGGGACAAAACACCGGGGAGCTGTTTTTT.

This sequence joins TRBV6-6 and TRBJ1-5, with 7 bases fitting TRBD1. Per germline, CDR1 MNHNY and CDR2 SVGAGI (reference sequence). The CDR3 runs to 14 residues. Trimming at V came to 4 bases and at J to 6 bases, leaving 6 bases not matched to a gene. This chain's CDR3 is CASSLQGSPQPQHF. The DNA for the CDR3 is TGTGCCAGCAGTTTACAGGGGTCCCCTCAGCCCCAGCATTTT.

DNA of the CDR3: TGTGCCAGCTGGGGGCAGACCCCCGGAAGCAATCAGCCCCAGCATTTT. It yields the protein CASWGQTPGSNQPQHF. The rearrangement joins TRBV6-6 to TRBJ1-5; tentative D call: TRBD1 (6 bases). The CDR3 sequence is 16 residues long. Trimming removed 8 bases from V and 1 base from J, with 18 bases in between. CDR1 is MNHNY and CDR2 is SVGAGI in the germline V gene (reference sequence).

The V and J genes are TRBV3-1 (or the pseudogene TRBV3-2) and TRBJ1-5; D not certain. The germline V and J ends were trimmed by 1 base and 4 bases, with 11 bases remaining between them. Germline lookup yields CDR1 LGHDT and CDR2 YNNKEL (reference sequence). The CDR3 covers 15 residues. CDR3 nucleotides: TGTGCCAGCAGCCAAGTTGCAGGTGGAAATCAGCCCCAGCATTTT. Encoded protein: CASSQVAGGNQPQHF.

This clone was recorded only once. The genes are TRBV4-3 and TRBJ2-6, with D unclear. The V gene's germline CDR1 is LGHNA and CDR2 YSLEER. The V end was cut by 0 bases, the J end by 1 base, with 7 bases between. This CDR3 is built from 16 residues. In nucleotides, the CDR3 is TGCGCCAGCAGCCAAGATCGAGGATCTGGGGCCAACGTCCTGACTTTC. Amino acids: CASSQDRGSGANVLTF.

Only a few counts were recorded for this clone. This rearrangement joins TRBV28 to TRBJ1-2, with 8 bases aligning to TRBD1. The ends lost 6 bases at V and 4 bases at J; junction bases unmatched: 7. This CDR3 is 14 amino acids long. Per germline, CDR1 MDHEN and CDR2 SYDVKM. The CDR3 DNA is TGTGCCAGCAGACCGTCGGGACAGGCCTATGGCTACACCTTC. Protein: CASRPSGQAYGYTF.

The chain links TRBV12-2 to TRBJ1-5. TRBV12-2 counts as a pseudogene. This CDR3 has 16 residues. CDR3 bases: TGTGCAAGTCGCTTAGCGGTGAGCGGATCCAATCAGCCCCAGCATTTT. Its protein is CASRLAVSGSNQPQHF.

The CDR3 nucleotides are TGTGCCAGCTCACCTACAGGGGGCTCGACAGATACGCAGTATTTT. It is translated as CASSPTGGSTDTQYF. The V gene is TRBV18, the J gene TRBJ2-3, with 9 nucleotides matching TRBD1. The CDR3 consists of 15 residues. V shed 3 bases, J shed 3 bases, and the junction held 4 bases outside the gene matches. The germline V gene encodes CDR1 KGHSH and CDR2 LQKENI. Using reference TRBV18 and TRBJ2-3 for the parts outside the CDR3, the full variable domain is NAGVMQNPRHLVRRRGQEARLRCSPMKGHSHVYWYRQLPEEGLKFMVYLQKENIIDESGMPKERFSAEFPKEGPSILRIQQVVRGDSAAYFCASSPTGGSTDTQYFGPGTRLTVL.

The chain uses TRBV24-1 and TRBJ2-3, with 12 bases lining up with TRBD1. CDR3 length: 21 residues. V gave up 2 bases and J gave up 1 base; unmatched junction bases: 15. Germline V CDR1 and CDR2: KGHDR, SFDVKD. This CDR3 reads CATSDSPWGTGGAERTDTQYF. The CDR3 nucleotides are TGTGCCACCAGTGATTCCCCCTGGGGGACAGGGGGCGCGGAGCGCACAGATACGCAGTATTTT.

V gene TRBV4-1 combines with J gene TRBJ1-5; D is unclear. CDR3 length: 17 residues. CDR1 and CDR2 from the germline V gene are MGHRA and YSYEKL. The V and J ends lost 4 bases and 4 bases respectively, with 20 bases between them. The CDR3 region has the DNA TGCGCCAGCAGCCTCATAGTATTACCCCCGTCAAATCAGCCCCAGCATTTT. Its protein is CASSLIVLPPSNQPQHF.